Here is one T cell receptor beta chain with its context. Its antigen is unknown. Trimming pared 1 base from V and 6 bases from J, leaving 15 bases between. CDR1 and CDR2 (germline): LGHNA, YNFKEQ. The CDR3 spans 15 residues. This sample was taken from a study of T-cell memory formation after mild COVID-19. Findings of the study overall: The study found contracting CD4+ clones mainly in CM and EM and contracting CD8+ clones in EMRA.

TCRdb fed the 5' RACE reads into MiXCR, producing one record per CDR3 protein. The data show about 430,000 distinct CDR3 sequences, with over 15% seen just once and approximately 21% held by the top ten. The chain uses TRBV4-2 and TRBJ1-2, with TRBD1 as a possible D gene (6 bases). The sample consisted of PBMCs or a T cell subset sorted from them (not recorded which). The receptor was derived from a young man who had mild COVID-19 (a few samples of this study predate the infection). Cell type and time point are not known. CDR3 in DNA: TGTGCCAGCAGCCAAGGTTTGGGGGCACTAAATGGCTACACCTTC. Residues: CASSQGLGALNGYTF.